This is a list of T cell receptor beta chains from one sample in a study of shared clonotypes between healthy human individuals. The assay was immunoSEQ multiplex PCR, and TCRdb's table has in-frame clones only and misses some. Altogether more than 2,000,000 clones are present, around 90% being singletons, with the ten largest covering about 0.13%. Sample: naive CD4+ T cells sorted from blood. These receptors were obtained from a man between 18 and 35 years old in good health. Both conserved end residues are part of each CDR3. A D gene is named only where the DNA matches it firmly. Only part of the rows carry a size: once, few, many, or a class if the clone is expanded.

CDR3 length	D gene	V gene	J gene	clone size	CDR3 protein	CDR3 DNA
15	TRBD1	TRBV7-2	TRBJ2-7	.	CASSFAGTGGGEQYF	TGTGCCAGCAGCTTCGCCGGGACAGGAGGGGGAGAGCAGTACTTC
12	.	TRBV6-1	TRBJ2-3	.	CASISGMTTQYF	TGTGCCAGCATATCTGGGATGACCACGCAGTATTTT
17	TRBD2	TRBV5-1	TRBJ2-1	.	CASSWYSSGVVNNEQFF	TGCGCCAGCAGCTGGTACTCTAGCGGGGTGGTAAACAATGAGCAGTTCTTC
14	.	TRBV25-1	TRBJ1-2	few	CASSESPGVYGYTF	TGTGCCAGCAGTGAATCTCCAGGGGTCTATGGCTACACCTTC
15	TRBD1	TRBV4-1	TRBJ1-6	.	CASSQEGTGHSPLHF	TGCGCCAGCAGCCAAGAGGGGACAGGGCATTCACCCCTCCACTTT
14	.	TRBV9	TRBJ2-2	.	CASSAGTNTGELFF	TGTGCCAGCAGCGCCGGGACGAACACCGGGGAGCTGTTTTTT
13	.	TRBV6-5	TRBJ1-1	once	CASRLTGSGTAFF	TGTGCCAGCAGGCTTACAGGGTCCGGGACAGCTTTCTTT
15	TRBD1	TRBV2	TRBJ2-5	.	CASSKDRGRQETQYF	TGTGCCAGCAGTAAGGACAGGGGGCGCCAGGAGACCCAGTACTTC
17	.	TRBV19	TRBJ1-6	.	CASSPQSKAGGYSPLHF	TGTGCCAGTAGTCCTCAGTCCAAAGCGGGGGGTTATTCACCCCTCCACTTT
17	.	TRBV19	TRBJ1-5	.	CASSVYSGQGDNQPQHF	TGTGCCAGTAGTGTCTACTCGGGGCAGGGCGACAATCAGCCCCAGCATTTT
14	.	TRBV7-2	TRBJ1-2	.	CASSLDRASLGYTF	TGTGCCAGCAGCTTAGACCGAGCTTCTCTCGGCTACACCTTC
13	.	TRBV10-2	TRBJ2-4	.	CASSESPKGIQYF	TGCGCCAGCAGTGAGTCACCTAAAGGGATTCAGTACTTC
15	TRBD1	TRBV6-5	TRBJ1-6	.	CASRGPGQYNSPLHF	TGTGCCAGCAGGGGCCCGGGACAGTATAATTCACCCCTCCACTTT
17	TRBD2	TRBV28	TRBJ2-2	.	CASSFPGLAAPGGELFF	TGTGCCAGCAGTTTCCCCGGACTAGCAGCTCCGGGCGGGGAGCTGTTTTTT
13	TRBD1	TRBV7-3	TRBJ2-1	.	CASSFGTADEQFF	TGTGCCAGCAGCTTTGGGACAGCCGATGAGCAGTTCTTC
15	.	TRBV7-6	TRBJ2-5	.	CASSLSQGGKETQYF	TGTGCCAGCAGCTTATCTCAGGGAGGCAAGGAGACCCAGTACTTC
13	TRBD1	TRBV5-4	TRBJ1-1	.	CASSAKDRNEAFF	TGTGCCAGCAGCGCCAAGGACAGGAACGAAGCTTTCTTT
13	TRBD1	TRBV11-3	TRBJ2-1	.	CASSFDIGGEQFF	TGTGCCAGCAGCTTTGATATAGGGGGCGAGCAGTTCTTC
15	TRBD1	TRBV9	TRBJ1-1	.	CASSAHRGPNTEAFF	TGTGCCAGCAGCGCCCACAGGGGGCCGAACACTGAAGCTTTCTTT
12	.	TRBV10-3	TRBJ1-2	.	CAISEREYGYTF	TGTGCCATCAGTGAGCGTGAGTATGGCTACACCTTC
13	.	TRBV28	TRBJ2-3	.	CASSRPLLYTQYF	TGTGCCAGCAGTAGACCGCTCTTGTATACGCAGTATTTT
15	.	TRBV5-1	TRBJ2-2	.	CASSLVQKNTGELFF	TGCGCCAGCAGCTTGGTGCAGAAGAACACCGGGGAGCTGTTTTTT
14	.	TRBV4-1	TRBJ2-1	.	CASSPLSSYNEQFF	TGCGCCAGCAGCCCCCTCAGCTCCTACAATGAGCAGTTCTTC
17	TRBD1	TRBV25-1	TRBJ2-5	.	CASSGGWDRGPQETQYF	TGTGCCAGCAGTGGAGGATGGGACAGGGGACCCCAAGAGACCCAGTACTTC
12	.	TRBV18	TRBJ2-5	once	CASSQEMGNMYF	TGTGCCAGCTCACAAGAAATGGGTAATATGTACTTC
15	.	TRBV5-8	TRBJ1-5	.	CASSLEGASNQPQHF	TGTGCCAGCAGCTTGGAAGGAGCTAGCAATCAGCCCCAGCATTTT
19	TRBD1	TRBV11-2	TRBJ1-4	.	CASSPTGRQGARNYEKLFF	TGTGCCAGCAGCCCGACGGGGCGACAGGGGGCAAGGAATTACGAAAAACTGTTTTTT
14	.	TRBV6-5	TRBJ1-6	.	CASSRKVENSPLHF	TGTGCCAGCAGCCGAAAAGTCGAGAATTCACCCCTCCACTTT
16	.	TRBV7-6	TRBJ2-5	.	CASSLGLTIPKETQYF	TGTGCCAGCAGCTTAGGCCTCACGATTCCCAAAGAGACCCAGTACTTC
15	.	TRBV6-1	TRBJ2-1	once	CASRGAGKGSNEQFF	TGTGCCAGCAGGGGGGCGGGTAAAGGTTCCAATGAGCAGTTCTTC
13	.	TRBV27	TRBJ1-2	.	CASSFLGLEGYTF	TGTGCCAGCAGTTTCCTGGGGCTTGAAGGCTACACCTTC
13	TRBD1	TRBV19	TRBJ2-5	.	CASSVDRGETQYF	TGTGCCAGTAGTGTCGACAGGGGGGAGACCCAGTACTTC
13	.	TRBV11-2	TRBJ2-3	.	CASRPHGTDTQYF	TGTGCCAGCAGACCACATGGCACAGATACGCAGTATTTT
18	TRBD2	TRBV7-9	TRBJ2-2	.	CASSSHPTSGGRTGELFF	TGTGCCAGCAGCTCCCACCCCACTAGCGGGGGTCGTACCGGGGAGCTGTTTTTT
17	.	TRBV6-1	TRBJ2-5	.	CASSDPLAVAPRETQYF	TGTGCCAGCAGTGACCCTTTAGCGGTCGCCCCCCGAGAGACCCAGTACTTC
12	.	TRBV18	TRBJ2-1	few	CASSPGIDEQFF	TGTGCCAGCTCCCCAGGGATTGATGAGCAGTTCTTC
16	TRBD2	TRBV5-4	TRBJ2-7	.	CASSSPLAGDWNEQYF	TGTGCCAGCAGCTCCCCGCTAGCGGGAGACTGGAACGAGCAGTACTTC
14	.	TRBV10-3	TRBJ1-4	.	CATSVGRANEKLFF	TGTGCCACTTCTGTGGGGCGGGCAAATGAAAAACTGTTTTTT
15	TRBD1	TRBV5-8	TRBJ1-5	.	CASSLGRGVSQPQHF	TGTGCCAGCAGCTTGGGCAGGGGGGTGAGTCAGCCCCAGCATTTT
13	.	TRBV5-5	TRBJ2-4	once	CASSQDSLNIQYF	TGTGCCAGCAGCCAGGACAGTTTAAACATTCAGTACTTC
16	.	TRBV15	TRBJ1-2	.	CATSRDLMGSGYGYTF	TGTGCCACCAGCAGAGATTTGATGGGGAGCGGCTATGGCTACACCTTC
19	TRBD2	TRBV19	TRBJ2-2	.	CASSPPWGLAPTGTGELFF	TGTGCCAGTAGTCCCCCTTGGGGACTAGCCCCGACCGGCACCGGGGAGCTGTTTTTT
13	.	TRBV29-1	TRBJ2-2	.	CSVGQSDTGELFF	TGCAGCGTCGGACAGAGCGACACCGGGGAGCTGTTTTTT
14	TRBD1	TRBV19	TRBJ1-1	.	CASRTQGANTEAFF	TGTGCCAGTAGGACTCAGGGGGCGAACACTGAAGCTTTCTTT
15	TRBD1	TRBV6-5	TRBJ1-5	.	CASQPLAGGNQPQHF	TGTGCCAGCCAACCCCTCGCAGGGGGAAATCAGCCCCAGCATTTT
14	.	TRBV30	TRBJ1-3	.	CAWGGLNSGNTIYF	TGTGCCTGGGGGGGGCTCAACTCTGGAAACACCATATATTTT